This record covers a single TCR beta chain. The antigen remains undetermined. The CDR3 length is 17 residues. The V gene lost 5 bases and the J gene lost 1 base, with 16 bases spanning the gap. CDR1 is SGHNT, CDR2 YYREEE, per germline (reference sequence). These data belong to a study of cytomegalovirus exposure and HLA in healthy donors. Study outcomes and limitations: It was confirmed in vitro that a few of the CMV-associated chains were specific for CMV antigens. Among the sequence variants, a highly shared cluster was likely an artifact of sequencing.

Both 60 Vbeta primers and 13 Jbeta primers went into the PCR. Generated by immunoSEQ multiplex PCR, the TCRdb table keeps only in-frame clones and is missing some. The sample shows around 120,000 clones, roughly 78% of them seen only once. The source is a woman in her 30s in good health and CMV-seropositive. The sequencing input was PBMCs. The chain uses TRBV5-4 and TRBJ2-6, with a weak D call TRBD2 (6 bases). The CDR3 nucleotides are TGTGCCAGCAGTCGGGGTGGGGGGAGATCTGGGGCCAACGTCCTGACTTTC. It yields the protein CASSRGGGRSGANVLTF.